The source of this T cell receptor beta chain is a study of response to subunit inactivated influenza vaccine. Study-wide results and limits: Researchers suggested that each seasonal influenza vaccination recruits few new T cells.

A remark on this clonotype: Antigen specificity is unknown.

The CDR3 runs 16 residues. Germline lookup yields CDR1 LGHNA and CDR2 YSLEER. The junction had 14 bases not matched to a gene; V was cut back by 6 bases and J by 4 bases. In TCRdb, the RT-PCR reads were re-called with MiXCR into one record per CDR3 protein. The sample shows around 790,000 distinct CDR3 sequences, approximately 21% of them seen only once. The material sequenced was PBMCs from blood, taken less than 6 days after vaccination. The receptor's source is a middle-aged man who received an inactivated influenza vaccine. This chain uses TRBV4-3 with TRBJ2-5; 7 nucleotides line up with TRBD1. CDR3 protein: CASSPTGTVLGETQYF. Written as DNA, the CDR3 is TGCGCCAGCAGTCCGACCGGGACAGTATTGGGAGAGACCCAGTACTTC.